The 5 T cell receptor beta chains below come from one sample, sequenced in a study of control samples from healthy donors and cancer patients. Data came from immunoSEQ multiplex PCR; TCRdb stores just in-frame clones and leaves some out. The top ten hold around 5.4% of the sample, which has tens of thousands of clones, 85% to 90% seen once. The specimen sequenced was blood. The receptors were gathered from a man in his fifties or sixties in good health.

The chain employs TRBV7-9 and TRBJ1-1, with 10 positions matching TRBD1. Germline V CDR1 and CDR2: SEHNR, FQNEAQ (reference sequence). The CDR3 covers 16 residues. With 4 bases clipped from V and 0 bases from J, the junction kept 5 bases outside the gene matches. The CDR3: CASSSPTGGLNTEAFF. CDR3 in DNA: TGTGCCAGCAGCTCCCCGACAGGGGGCCTGAACACTGAAGCTTTCTTT.

The chain recombines TRBV7-9 with TRBJ2-1; the D is unclear. V dropped 3 bases and J dropped 9 bases, with 9 bases sitting between them. Germline CDR1 and CDR2: SEHNR and FQNEAQ (reference sequence). The CDR3 has 12 amino acids. CDR3 nucleotide sequence: TGTGCCAGCAGCTTTGAAGTCGGTGAGCAGTTCTTC. It codes for CASSFEVGEQFF.

The rearrangement links TRBV6-2 or TRBV6-3 to TRBJ2-2; 14 bases are a match to TRBD2. V trimming: 5 bases; J trimming: 6 bases; junction bases outside the gene matches: 2. Germline V lookup: CDR1 MNHEY, CDR2 SVGEGT. The CDR3 contains 15 residues. This chain's CDR3 is CASSRTSGGSGELFF. DNA of the CDR3: TGTGCCAGCAGTCGGACTAGCGGGGGGTCCGGGGAGCTGTTTTTT.

This clone was detected once. A read error may account for a junction end that differs from germline. The chain links TRBV7-2 to TRBJ2-3, with 11 bases lining up with TRBD2. The CDR3 is 18 amino acids. Germline V lookup: CDR1 SGHTA, CDR2 FQGNSA. In DNA, the CDR3 is TGTGCCAGCAGCTTAGCGTCGACTAGCGGGGCGAACACACATACGCAGTATTTT. Translation: CASSLASTSGANTHTQYF.

This chain links TRBV2 with TRBJ1-1; D perhaps matches TRBD1 (5 bases). The CDR3 extends over 14 amino acids. Looked up from germline, CDR1 is SNHLY and CDR2 is FYNNEI. The ends were cut back, 5 bases at V and 6 bases at J, with 16 bases in the middle. CDR3 coding DNA: TGTGCCAGCAGTACAGAACGGGGGAGGGCTGAAGCTTTCTTT. Its protein product is CASSTERGRAEAFF.